What follows are 7 T cell receptor beta chains derived from one specimen sequenced in a study of a mutant IDH1 vaccine in newly diagnosed glioma. No antigen has been assigned to these receptors. Produced via immunoSEQ multiplex PCR; TCRdb's table is partial and in-frame only. Here the sample spans 20,000 to 25,000 clones, around 70% being singletons. Time point defined: week 11, during vaccination. It was 300 ug of mutant IDH1 20-mer peptide that made up each vaccine dose, given with topical imiquimod. This specimen was peripheral blood mononuclear cells (PBMCs), taken from a glioma patient whose treatment included an IDH1 peptide vaccine. Receptors were obtained from a man between 18 and 29 years old with glioma. Some clones in this sample may be carry-over from other donors' samples.

The genes are TRBV9 and TRBJ2-7; no reliable D call. Germline V gives CDR1 SGDLS, CDR2 YYNGEE. Trimming cost V 0 bases and J 3 bases, with 13 bases left between them. The CDR3 covers 15 residues. CDR3 sequence: CASSVAGGKNYEQYF. In DNA, the CDR3 is TGTGCCAGCAGCGTAGCTGGCGGTAAAAACTACGAGCAGTACTTC.

The rearrangement links TRBV30 to TRBJ1-1; D possibly corresponds to TRBD1 (6 bases). Trimming took 1 base from V and 8 from J, leaving 14 bases between them. The CDR3 totals 13 residues. Germline V gene sequence: CDR1 GTSNPN, CDR2 SVGIG (reference sequence). For the CDR3, the DNA is TGTGCCTGGAGTGCAACTCGCACAGGGGAAGCTTTCTTT. Translating it yields CAWSATRTGEAFF.

The rearrangement uses TRBV28 and TRBJ1-2; no clear D. Per the germline V gene, CDR1 is MDHEN and CDR2 is SYDVKM. CDR3 length equals 11 residues. V dropped 2 bases and J dropped 7 bases, with 5 bases sitting between them. CDR3 protein: CASSLKGGYTF. CDR3 sequence (DNA): TGTGCCAGCAGTTTAAAAGGTGGCTACACCTTC.

This chain links TRBV4-2 with TRBJ2-5, with TRBD1 matching 9 bases. The CDR3 runs to 17 residues. Germline V gene sequence: CDR1 LGHNA, CDR2 YNFKEQ. J gave up 5 bases and V 0 bases, and 10 bases lay outside the gene matches. CDR3 in DNA: TGTGCCAGCAGCCAAGATGGTTGGGACAGGGAAGAGGAGACCCAGTACTTC. Protein product: CASSQDGWDREEETQYF.

There are a few counts of this clone. This rearrangement joins TRBV11-2 to TRBJ2-2; D is unclear. Between the trimmed V and J ends, which lost 2 bases and 4 bases, there was a span of 5 bases. CDR1 is SGHAT, CDR2 FQNNGV, per germline. There are 13 residues in the CDR3. The CDR3 DNA is TGTGCCAGCAGCTTACTATCCACCGGGGAGCTGTTTTTT. Its protein product is CASSLLSTGELFF.

The chain recombines TRBV11-3 with TRBJ2-5, with 8 bases aligning to TRBD1. The CDR3 contains 15 residues. Germline V gene data show CDR1 as SGHNT and CDR2 as YENEEA. J gave up 4 bases and V 5 bases, and 9 bases lay outside the gene matches. The DNA of the CDR3 is TGTGCCAGCAGCCCTAAACAGGGGGTCGGAGAGACCCAGTACTTC. Amino acids: CASSPKQGVGETQYF.

V usage is TRBV4-1 and J usage is TRBJ1-5, with D perhaps TRBD1 (5 bases). Germline CDR1 MGHRA, CDR2 YSYEKL. V lost 1 base and J 10 bases, leaving 14 bases between the germline ends. This CDR3 region has 14 residues. The CDR3 region is CASSQGTRGSPQHF. In DNA, the CDR3 is TGCGCCAGCAGCCAAGGGACACGGGGTTCTCCCCAGCATTTT.